One T cell receptor (beta chain) is described in this entry. Its antigen is unidentified. This entry belongs to a study of shared clonotypes between healthy human individuals. The data were produced by immunoSEQ multiplex PCR, yet TCRdb's version contains in-frame clones alone and is incomplete. Found here are roughly 2.2 million clones, roughly 92% of them singletons; the top ten hold 0.37%. Study findings and constraints: Researchers sampled only blood; tissue repertoires likely differ. Around 5% was the fraction of naive CD4 clonotypes found shared across a few donors.

This receptor was taken from a man aged 18 to 29 in good health. Some clones in this sample may be carry-over from other donors' samples. The sequencing input was naive CD4+ T cells from PBMCs. Specified subset: CD45RA+ positively selected.

This CDR3 is CASSEQTEQFF. Written as DNA, the CDR3 is TGTGCCAGCAGTGAGCAGACCGAGCAGTTCTTC. The chain uses TRBV6-1 and TRBJ2-1; D remains ambiguous. Germline CDR1 MNHNS, CDR2 SASEGT. V was clipped by 3 bases and J by 10 bases, with 7 bases between them. This CDR3 is 11 amino acids long.